This T cell receptor beta chain appears in the sequencing data of a study of memory CD4+ T cells and cytomegalovirus serostatus. The wider study: Healthy Belgian adult donors included nine or ten CMV-positive and some 24 CMV-negative people.

The sort gate was single viable CD3+CD4+CD8-CD45RO+ cells for memory CD4+ T cells. Authors' processing steps: After removing out-of-frame reads, approximately 2 million distinct TCRbeta sequences remained. TCRdb's copy holds only in-frame clones and misses some; the assay was immunoSEQ multiplex PCR. V and J calls and clone size are as listed in that table; D and trimming were resolved from the DNA. The repertoire consists of about 58,000 clones, with 82% occurring once and the leading ten covering 0.5%. On this clone: The antigen is unknown.

The CDR3 extends over 18 amino acids. J gave up 4 bases and V 9 bases, and 14 bases lay outside the gene matches. CDR1 is LNHDA and CDR2 is SQIVND in the germline V gene (reference sequence). Study conclusions and caveats: Of 150 to 200 reported CMV TCRbeta sequences, roughly 70 were found in memory CD4+ repertoires.

The chain combines TRBV19 with TRBJ2-1; the match to TRBD2 covers 14 bases. The source material was memory CD4+ T cells from blood. This clonotype was sampled from an adult in good health and CMV-seronegative. Some clones in this sample may be carry-over from other donors' samples. The CDR3 sequence: CASRPTGTSGGQYNEQFF. In nucleotides, the CDR3 is TGTGCCAGCAGACCAACCGGGACTAGCGGGGGTCAGTACAATGAGCAGTTCTTC. Looking up the rest from reference TRBV19 and TRBJ2-1 gives the full variable domain: DGGITQSPKYLFRKEGQNVTLSCEQNLNHDAMYWYRQDPGQGLRLIYYSQIVNDFQKGDIAEGYSVSREKKESFPLTVTSAQKNPTAFYLCASRPTGTSGGQYNEQFFGPGTRLTVL.